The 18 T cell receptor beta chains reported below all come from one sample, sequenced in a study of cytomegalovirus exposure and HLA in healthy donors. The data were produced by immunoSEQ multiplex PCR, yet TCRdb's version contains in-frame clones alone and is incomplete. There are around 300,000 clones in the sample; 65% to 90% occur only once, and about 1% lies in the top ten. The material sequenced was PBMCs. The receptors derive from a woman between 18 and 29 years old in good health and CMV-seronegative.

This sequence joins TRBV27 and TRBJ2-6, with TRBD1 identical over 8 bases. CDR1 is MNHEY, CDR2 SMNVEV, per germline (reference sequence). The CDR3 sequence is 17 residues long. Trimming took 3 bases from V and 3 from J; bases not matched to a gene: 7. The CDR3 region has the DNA TGTGCCAGCAGTTTGGGGCAGGGGGCTGATGGGGCCAACGTCCTGACTTTC. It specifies CASSLGQGADGANVLTF. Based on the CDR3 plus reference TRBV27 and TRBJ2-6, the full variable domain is EAQVTQNPRYLITVTGKKLTVTCSQNMNHEYMSWYRQDPGLGLRQIYYSMNVEVTDKGDVPEGYKVSRKEKRNFPLILESPSPNQTSLYFCASSLGQGADGANVLTFGAGSRLTVL.

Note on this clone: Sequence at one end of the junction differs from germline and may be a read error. The CDR3 region is CARSTEITPQAYTEAFF. The CDR3 coding sequence is TGTGCCCGCAGTACAGAGATCACCCCCCAGGCGTACACTGAAGCTTTCTTT. V and J are TRBV2 and TRBJ1-1; D is ambiguous. Germline CDR1 is SNHLY and CDR2 is FYNNEI. This CDR3 is built from 17 residues.

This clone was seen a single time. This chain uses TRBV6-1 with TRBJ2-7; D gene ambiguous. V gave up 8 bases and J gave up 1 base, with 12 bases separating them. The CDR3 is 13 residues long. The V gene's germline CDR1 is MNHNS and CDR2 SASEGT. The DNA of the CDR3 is TGTGCCAGCCTCGAGGATCTTTCCTACGAGCAGTACTTC. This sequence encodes CASLEDLSYEQYF.

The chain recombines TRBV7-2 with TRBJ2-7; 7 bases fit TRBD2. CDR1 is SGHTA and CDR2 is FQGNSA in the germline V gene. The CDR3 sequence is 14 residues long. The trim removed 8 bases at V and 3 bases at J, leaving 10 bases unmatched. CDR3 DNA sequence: TGTGCCAGCTTAGACCAGGGAGGGTACTACGAGCAGTACTTC. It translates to CASLDQGGYYEQYF. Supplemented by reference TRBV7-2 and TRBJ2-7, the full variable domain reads GAGVSQSPSNKVTEKGKDVELRCDPISGHTALYWYRQSLGQGLEFLIYFQGNSAPDKSGLPSDRFSAERTGGSVSTLTIQRTQQEDSAVYLCASLDQGGYYEQYFGPGTRLTVT.

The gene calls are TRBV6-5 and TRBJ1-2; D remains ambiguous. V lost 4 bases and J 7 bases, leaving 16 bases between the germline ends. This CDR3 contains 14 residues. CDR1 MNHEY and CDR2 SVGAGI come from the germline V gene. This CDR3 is CASSSGFTRAGYTF. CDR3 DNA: TGTGCCAGCAGTTCCGGTTTTACTAGAGCTGGCTACACCTTC.

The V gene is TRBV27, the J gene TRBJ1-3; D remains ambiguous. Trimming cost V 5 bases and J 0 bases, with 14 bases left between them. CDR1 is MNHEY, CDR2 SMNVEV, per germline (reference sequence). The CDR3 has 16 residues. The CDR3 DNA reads TGTGCCAGCAGTCCCCAGCCAGGCCCCTCTGGAAACACCATATATTTT. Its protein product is CASSPQPGPSGNTIYF.

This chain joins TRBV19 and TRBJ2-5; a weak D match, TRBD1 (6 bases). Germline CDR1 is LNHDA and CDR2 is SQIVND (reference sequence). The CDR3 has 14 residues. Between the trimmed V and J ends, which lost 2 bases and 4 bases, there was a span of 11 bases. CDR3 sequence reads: CASSINGQLETQYF. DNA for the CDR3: TGTGCCAGTAGTATAAATGGACAGTTAGAGACCCAGTACTTC.

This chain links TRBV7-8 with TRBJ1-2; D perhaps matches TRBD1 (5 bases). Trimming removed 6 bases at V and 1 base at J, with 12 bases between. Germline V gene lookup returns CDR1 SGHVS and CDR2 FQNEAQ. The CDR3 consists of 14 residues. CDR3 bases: TGTGCCAGCAGTGCTGCGCAGGGTAACTATGGCTACACCTTC. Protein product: CASSAAQGNYGYTF.

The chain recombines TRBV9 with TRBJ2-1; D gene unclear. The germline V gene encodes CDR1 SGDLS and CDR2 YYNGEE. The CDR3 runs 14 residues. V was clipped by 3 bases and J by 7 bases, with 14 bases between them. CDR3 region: CASSDSWSVNEQFF. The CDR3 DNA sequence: TGTGCCAGCAGCGACAGCTGGTCAGTAAATGAGCAGTTCTTC.

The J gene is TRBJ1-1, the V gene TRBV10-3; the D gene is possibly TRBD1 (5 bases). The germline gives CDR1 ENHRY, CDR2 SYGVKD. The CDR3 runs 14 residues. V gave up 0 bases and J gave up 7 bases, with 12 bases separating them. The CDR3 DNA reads TGTGCCATCAGTGAGTCGACTCTCAGGGATGAAGCTTTCTTT. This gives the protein CAISESTLRDEAFF.

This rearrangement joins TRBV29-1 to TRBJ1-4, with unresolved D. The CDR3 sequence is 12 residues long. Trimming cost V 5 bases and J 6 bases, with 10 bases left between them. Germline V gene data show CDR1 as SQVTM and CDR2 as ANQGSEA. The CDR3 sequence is CSVKSSYEKLFF. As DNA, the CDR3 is TGCAGCGTTAAGAGTTCCTATGAAAAACTGTTTTTT.

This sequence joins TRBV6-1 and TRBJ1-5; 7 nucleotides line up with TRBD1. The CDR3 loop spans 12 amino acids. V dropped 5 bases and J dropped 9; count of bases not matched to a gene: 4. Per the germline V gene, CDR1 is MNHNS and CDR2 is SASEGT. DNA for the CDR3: TGTGCCAGCAGTTCGACAGGGCCGCCCCAGCATTTT. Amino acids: CASSSTGPPQHF.

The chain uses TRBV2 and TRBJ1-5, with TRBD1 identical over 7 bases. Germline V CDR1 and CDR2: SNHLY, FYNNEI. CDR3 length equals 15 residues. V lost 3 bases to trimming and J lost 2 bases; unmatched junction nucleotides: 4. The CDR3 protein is CASSEAGGRNQPQHF. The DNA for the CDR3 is TGTGCCAGCAGTGAGGCAGGGGGTCGCAATCAGCCCCAGCATTTT.

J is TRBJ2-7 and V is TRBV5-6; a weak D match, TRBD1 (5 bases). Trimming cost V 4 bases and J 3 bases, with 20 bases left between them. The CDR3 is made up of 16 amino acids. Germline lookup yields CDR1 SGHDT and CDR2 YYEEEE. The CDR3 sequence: CASSTDLTGILYEQYF. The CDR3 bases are TGTGCCAGCAGCACCGACCTTACAGGAATCCTCTACGAGCAGTACTTC. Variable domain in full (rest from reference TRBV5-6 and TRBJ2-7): DAGVTQSPTHLIKTRGQQVTLRCSPKSGHDTVSWYQQALGQGPQFIFQYYEEEERQRGNFPDRFSGHQFPNYSSELNVNALLLGDSALYLCASSTDLTGILYEQYFGPGTRLTVT.

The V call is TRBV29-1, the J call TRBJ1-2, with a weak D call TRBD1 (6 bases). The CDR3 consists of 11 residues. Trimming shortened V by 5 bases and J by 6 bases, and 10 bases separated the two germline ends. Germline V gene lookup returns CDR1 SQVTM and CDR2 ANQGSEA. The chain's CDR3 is CSVSRDNGYTF. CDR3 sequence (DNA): TGCAGCGTTTCACGGGACAATGGCTACACCTTC.

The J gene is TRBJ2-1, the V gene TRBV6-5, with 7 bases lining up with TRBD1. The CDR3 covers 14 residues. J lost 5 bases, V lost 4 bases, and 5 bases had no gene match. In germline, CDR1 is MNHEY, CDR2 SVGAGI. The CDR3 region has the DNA TGTGCCAGCAGTTTGTTTACAGGGGACAATGAGCAGTTCTTC. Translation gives CASSLFTGDNEQFF.

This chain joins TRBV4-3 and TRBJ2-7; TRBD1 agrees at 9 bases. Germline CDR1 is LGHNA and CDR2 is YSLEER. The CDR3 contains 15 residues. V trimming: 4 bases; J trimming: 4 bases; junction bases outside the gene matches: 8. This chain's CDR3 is CASSLSGTGNYEQYF. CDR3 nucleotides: TGCGCCAGCAGCCTCTCCGGGACAGGGAATTACGAGCAGTACTTC.

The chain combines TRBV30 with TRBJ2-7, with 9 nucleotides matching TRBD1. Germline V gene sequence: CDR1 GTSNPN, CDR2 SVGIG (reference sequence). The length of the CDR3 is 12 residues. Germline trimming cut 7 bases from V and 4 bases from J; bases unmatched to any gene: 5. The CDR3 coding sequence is TGTGCCTCGGGACAGGGTCGATACGAGCAGTACTTC. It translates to CASGQGRYEQYF. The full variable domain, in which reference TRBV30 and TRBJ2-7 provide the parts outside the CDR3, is SQTIHQWPATLVQPVGSPLSLECTVEGTSNPNLYWYRQAAGRGLQLLFYSVGIGQISSEVPQNLSASRPQDRQFILSSKKLLLSDSGFYLCASGQGRYEQYFGPGTRLTVT.